This TCR beta chain came from a study of T cells in tuberculosis. Study outcomes and limitations: Shorter CDR3-alpha in active tuberculosis partly drove smaller distances.

Concerning this clone: The antigen is not known.

At study entry, adolescents had tuberculin skin tests and IGRA screening. Each donor contributed about 110,000 T cells on average, unsorted. The ends were cut back, 2 bases at V and 7 bases at J, with 11 bases in the middle. Germline CDR1 reads SGHAT; CDR2 reads FQDESV (reference sequence). The CDR3 runs to 13 residues. The method was immunoSEQ multiplex PCR; TCRdb's version includes in-frame clones alone and lacks a portion of them. The repertoire holds tens of thousands of clones, with 80% to 90% as singletons. The chain recombines TRBV11-1 with TRBJ1-1; weak D call: TRBD1 (5 bases). The sample was PBMCs. The origin of this receptor is a donor aged 10 to 29 with latent tuberculosis or without tuberculosis infection. The DNA for the CDR3 is TGTGCCAGCAGCTTAATGGGGCCAGATGAAGCTTTCTTT. This sequence encodes CASSLMGPDEAFF.